One TCR beta chain is described in this entry. What it binds is unknown. V lost 4 bases and J lost 3, with 16 bases in between. Looked up from germline, CDR1 is MNHNY and CDR2 is SVGAGI (reference sequence). The CDR3 sequence is 16 residues long. TCRdb's table, derived via immunoSEQ multiplex PCR, lists solely in-frame clones and lacks some. The table lists 25,000 to 30,000 clones, 87% of them singletons, with roughly 20% in the top ten. The sample belongs to a study of lymphopenia after photon versus proton radiotherapy. General observations from the study: Better survival with proton therapy was suggested as possible, not demonstrated.

The sequence derives from a man aged 45-60 years with gastric cancer. The chain couples TRBV6-6 to TRBJ1-5; maybe TRBD1 (5 bases). The material sequenced was peripheral blood, taken from a patient treated with photon-based radiotherapy. The CDR3 is CASSSAGGTHNQPQHF. CDR3 nucleotides: TGTGCCAGCAGTTCCGCCGGGGGGACCCACAATCAGCCCCAGCATTTT.